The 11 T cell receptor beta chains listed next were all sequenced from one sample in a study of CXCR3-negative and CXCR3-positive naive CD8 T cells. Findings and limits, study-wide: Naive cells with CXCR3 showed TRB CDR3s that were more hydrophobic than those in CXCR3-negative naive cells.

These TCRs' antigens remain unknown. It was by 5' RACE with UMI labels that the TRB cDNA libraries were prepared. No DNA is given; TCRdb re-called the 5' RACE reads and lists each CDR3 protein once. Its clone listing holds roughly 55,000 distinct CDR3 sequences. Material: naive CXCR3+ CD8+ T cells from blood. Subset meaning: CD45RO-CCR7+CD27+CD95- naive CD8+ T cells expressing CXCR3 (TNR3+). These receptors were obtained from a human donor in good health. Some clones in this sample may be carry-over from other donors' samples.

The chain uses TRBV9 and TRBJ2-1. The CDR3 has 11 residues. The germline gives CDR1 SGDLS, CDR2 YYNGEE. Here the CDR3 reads CASSQTNEQFF.

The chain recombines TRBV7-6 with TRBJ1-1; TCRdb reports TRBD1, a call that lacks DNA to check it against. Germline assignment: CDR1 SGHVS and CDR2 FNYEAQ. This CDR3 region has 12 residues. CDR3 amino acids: CASSSAGTEAFF.

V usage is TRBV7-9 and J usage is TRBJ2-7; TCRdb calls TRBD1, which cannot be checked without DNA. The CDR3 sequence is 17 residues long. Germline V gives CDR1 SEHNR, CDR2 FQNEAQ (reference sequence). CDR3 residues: CASSPLLPTGNGYEQYF.

CDR3 protein: CASSSIIVKGELFF. The gene calls are TRBV7-9 and TRBJ2-2. The CDR3 contains 14 residues. Germline V gives CDR1 SEHNR, CDR2 FQNEAQ (reference sequence).

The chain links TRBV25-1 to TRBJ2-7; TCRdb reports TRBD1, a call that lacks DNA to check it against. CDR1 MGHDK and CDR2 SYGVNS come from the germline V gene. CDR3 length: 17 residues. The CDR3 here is CASSDLEDGTYSYEQYF.

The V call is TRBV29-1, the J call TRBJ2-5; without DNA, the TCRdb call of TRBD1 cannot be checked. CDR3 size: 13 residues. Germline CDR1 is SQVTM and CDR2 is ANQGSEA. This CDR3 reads CSVSVLEPGTQYF.

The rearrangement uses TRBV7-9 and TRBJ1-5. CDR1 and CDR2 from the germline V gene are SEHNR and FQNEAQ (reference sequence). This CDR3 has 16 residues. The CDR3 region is CASSSGDGRFNQPQHF.

The CDR3 spells CASSHGTDYEQFF. The chain employs TRBV9 and TRBJ2-1; TCRdb's D gene call, TRBD1, goes unchecked for lack of DNA. Germline V gives CDR1 SGDLS, CDR2 YYNGEE. This CDR3 has 13 residues. Filled out from reference TRBV9 and TRBJ2-1, the complete variable domain reads DSGVTQTPKHLITATGQRVTLRCSPRSGDLSVYWYQQSLDQGLQFLIQYYNGEERAKGNILERFSAQQFPDLHSELNLSSLELGDSALYFCASSHGTDYEQFFGPGTRLTVL.

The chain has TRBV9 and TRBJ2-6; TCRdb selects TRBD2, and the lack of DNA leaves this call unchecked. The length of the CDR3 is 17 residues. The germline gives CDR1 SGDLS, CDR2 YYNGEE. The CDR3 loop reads CASSPQPPGSGANVLTF.

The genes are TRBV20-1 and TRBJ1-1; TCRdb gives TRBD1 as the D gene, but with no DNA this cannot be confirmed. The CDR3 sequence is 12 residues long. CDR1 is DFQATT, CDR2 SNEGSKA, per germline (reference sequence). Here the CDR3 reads CSAGDRDTEAFF.

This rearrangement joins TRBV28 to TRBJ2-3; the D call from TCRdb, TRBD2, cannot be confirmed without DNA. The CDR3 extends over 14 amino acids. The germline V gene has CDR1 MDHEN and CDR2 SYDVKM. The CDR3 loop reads CASRRRTVTDTQYF.